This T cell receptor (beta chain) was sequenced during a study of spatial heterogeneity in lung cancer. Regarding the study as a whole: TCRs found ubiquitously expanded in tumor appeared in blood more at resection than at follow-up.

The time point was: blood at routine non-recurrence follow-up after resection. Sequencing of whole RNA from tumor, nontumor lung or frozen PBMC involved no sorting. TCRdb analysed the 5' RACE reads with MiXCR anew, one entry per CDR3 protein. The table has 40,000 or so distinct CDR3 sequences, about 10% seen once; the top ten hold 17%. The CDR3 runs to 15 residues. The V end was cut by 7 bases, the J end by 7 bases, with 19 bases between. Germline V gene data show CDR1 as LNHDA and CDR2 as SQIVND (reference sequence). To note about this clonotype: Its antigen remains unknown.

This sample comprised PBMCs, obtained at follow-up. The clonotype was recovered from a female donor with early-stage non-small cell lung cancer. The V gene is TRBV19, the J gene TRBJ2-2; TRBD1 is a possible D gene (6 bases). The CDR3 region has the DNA TGTGCCAGTAAATTGGGGCAGGGGCAGGTCGGGGAGCTGTTTTTT. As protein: CASKLGQGQVGELFF.